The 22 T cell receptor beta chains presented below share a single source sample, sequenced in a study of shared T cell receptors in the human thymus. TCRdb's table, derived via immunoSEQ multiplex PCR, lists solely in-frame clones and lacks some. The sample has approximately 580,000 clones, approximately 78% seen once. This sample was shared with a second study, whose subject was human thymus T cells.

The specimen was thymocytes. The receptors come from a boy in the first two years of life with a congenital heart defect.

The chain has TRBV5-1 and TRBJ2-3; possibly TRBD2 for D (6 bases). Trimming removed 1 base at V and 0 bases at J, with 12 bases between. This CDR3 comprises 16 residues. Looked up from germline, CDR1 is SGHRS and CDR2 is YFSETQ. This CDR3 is CASSLTFAGSTDTQYF. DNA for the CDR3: TGCGCCAGCAGCTTGACATTTGCGGGAAGCACAGATACGCAGTATTTT. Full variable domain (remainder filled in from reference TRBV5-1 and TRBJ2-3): KAGVTQTPRYLIKTRGQQVTLSCSPISGHRSVSWYQQTPGQGLQFLFEYFSETQRNKGNFPGRFSGRQFSNSRSEMNVSTLELGDSALYLCASSLTFAGSTDTQYFGPGTRLTVL.

The CDR3 bases are TGCGCCAGCAGCCTCCCTGCCCGGGAGGGCACAGATACGCAGTATTTT. This sequence encodes CASSLPAREGTDTQYF. The chain joins TRBV5-1 to TRBJ2-3; 7 positions match TRBD2. The CDR3 covers 16 residues. Germline-derived CDR1 and CDR2 are SGHRS and YFSETQ. The J segment lost 1 base and the V segment lost 4 bases, leaving 9 bases of the junction unmatched. The whole variable domain, remainder taken from reference TRBV5-1 and TRBJ2-3, is KAGVTQTPRYLIKTRGQQVTLSCSPISGHRSVSWYQQTPGQGLQFLFEYFSETQRNKGNFPGRFSGRQFSNSRSEMNVSTLELGDSALYLCASSLPAREGTDTQYFGPGTRLTVL.

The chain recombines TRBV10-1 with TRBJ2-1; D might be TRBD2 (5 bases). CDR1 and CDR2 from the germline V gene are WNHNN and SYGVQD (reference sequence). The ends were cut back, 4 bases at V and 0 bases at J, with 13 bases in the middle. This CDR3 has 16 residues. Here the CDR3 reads CASSVDSRSSYNEQFF. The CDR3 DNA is TGCGCCAGCAGTGTGGACTCCCGGAGCTCCTACAATGAGCAGTTCTTC.

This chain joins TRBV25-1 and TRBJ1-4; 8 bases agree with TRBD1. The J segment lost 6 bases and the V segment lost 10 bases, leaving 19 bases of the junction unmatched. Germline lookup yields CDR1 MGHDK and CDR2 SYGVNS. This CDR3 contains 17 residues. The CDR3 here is CAIETEGQVSGDEKLFF. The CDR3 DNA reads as TGTGCCATCGAGACCGAGGGACAGGTTAGCGGCGATGAAAAACTGTTTTTT. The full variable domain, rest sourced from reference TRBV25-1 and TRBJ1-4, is EADIYQTPRYLVIGTGKKITLECSQTMGHDKMYWYQQDPGMELHLIHYSYGVNSTEKGDLSSESTVSRIRTEHFPLTLESARPSHTSQYLCAIETEGQVSGDEKLFFGSGTQLSVL.

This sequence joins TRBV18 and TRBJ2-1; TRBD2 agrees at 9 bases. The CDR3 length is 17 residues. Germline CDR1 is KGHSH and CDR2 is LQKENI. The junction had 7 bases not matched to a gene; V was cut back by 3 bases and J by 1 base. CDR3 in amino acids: CASSPYRLAESYNEQFF. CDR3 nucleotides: TGTGCCAGCTCACCCTACAGACTAGCGGAGTCCTACAATGAGCAGTTCTTC.

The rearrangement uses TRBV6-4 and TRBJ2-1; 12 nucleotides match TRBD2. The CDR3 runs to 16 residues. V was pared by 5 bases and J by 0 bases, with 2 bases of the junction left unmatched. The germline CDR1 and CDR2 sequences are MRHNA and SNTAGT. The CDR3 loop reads CASSRLAGASYNEQFF. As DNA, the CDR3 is TGTGCCAGCAGTAGACTAGCGGGAGCCTCCTACAATGAGCAGTTCTTC.

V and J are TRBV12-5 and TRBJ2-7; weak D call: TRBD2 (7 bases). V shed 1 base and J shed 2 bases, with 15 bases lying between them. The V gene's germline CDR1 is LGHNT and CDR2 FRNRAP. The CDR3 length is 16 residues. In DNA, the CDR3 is TGTGCTAGTGGTTTGGCCCAGCTGCGGGGGCCCTACGAGCAGTACTTC. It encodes CASGLAQLRGPYEQYF.

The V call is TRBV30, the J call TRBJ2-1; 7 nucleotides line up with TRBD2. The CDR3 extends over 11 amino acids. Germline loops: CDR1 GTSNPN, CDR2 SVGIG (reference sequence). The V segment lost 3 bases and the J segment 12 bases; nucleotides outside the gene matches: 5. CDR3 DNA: TGTGCCTGGAGGGGGACTACGACGCAGTTCTTC. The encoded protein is CAWRGTTTQFF.

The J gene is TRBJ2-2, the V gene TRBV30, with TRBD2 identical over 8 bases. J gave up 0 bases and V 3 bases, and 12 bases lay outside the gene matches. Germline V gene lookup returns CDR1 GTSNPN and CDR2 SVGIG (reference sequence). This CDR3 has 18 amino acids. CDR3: CAWSLPYREGANTGELFF. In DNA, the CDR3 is TGTGCCTGGAGCCTGCCGTACCGGGAGGGGGCGAACACCGGGGAGCTGTTTTTT.

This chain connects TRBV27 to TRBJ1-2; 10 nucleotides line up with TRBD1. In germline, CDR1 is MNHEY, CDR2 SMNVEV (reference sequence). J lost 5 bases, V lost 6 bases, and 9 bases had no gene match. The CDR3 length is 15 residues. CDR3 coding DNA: TGTGCCAGCAGCCCCATGGACAGGGGGAGGTATGGCTACACCTTC. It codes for CASSPMDRGRYGYTF.

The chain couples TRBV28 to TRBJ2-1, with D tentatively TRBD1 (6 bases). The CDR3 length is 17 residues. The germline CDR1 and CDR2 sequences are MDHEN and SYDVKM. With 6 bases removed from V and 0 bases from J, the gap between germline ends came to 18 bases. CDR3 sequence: CASSYPEGEGSYNEQFF. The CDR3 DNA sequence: TGTGCCAGCAGCTATCCCGAGGGGGAAGGCTCCTACAATGAGCAGTTCTTC.

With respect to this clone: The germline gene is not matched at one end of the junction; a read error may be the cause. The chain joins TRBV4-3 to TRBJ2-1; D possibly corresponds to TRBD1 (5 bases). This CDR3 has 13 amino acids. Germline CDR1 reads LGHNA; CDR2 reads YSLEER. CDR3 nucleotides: TGCGCCAGCAGCAAAGATTGGGGCCTCGAGCAGTTCTTC. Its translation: CASSKDWGLEQFF.

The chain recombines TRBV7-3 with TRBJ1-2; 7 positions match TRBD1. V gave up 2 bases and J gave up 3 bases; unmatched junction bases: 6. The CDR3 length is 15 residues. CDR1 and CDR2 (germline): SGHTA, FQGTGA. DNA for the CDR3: TGTGCCAGCAGCTTACGACGCAGGGGGGACTATGGCTACACCTTC. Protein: CASSLRRRGDYGYTF.

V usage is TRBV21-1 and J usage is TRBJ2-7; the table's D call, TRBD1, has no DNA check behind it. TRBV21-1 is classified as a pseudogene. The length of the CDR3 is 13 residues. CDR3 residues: CASSLLTGGEQYF. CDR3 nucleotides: TGTGCCAGCAGCCTGCTGACAGGGGGCGAGCAGTACTTC.

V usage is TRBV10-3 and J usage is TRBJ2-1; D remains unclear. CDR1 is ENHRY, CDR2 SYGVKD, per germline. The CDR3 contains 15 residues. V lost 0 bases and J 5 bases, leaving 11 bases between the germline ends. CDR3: CAISESGQVDNEQFF. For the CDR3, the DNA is TGTGCCATCAGTGAGTCGGGCCAGGTTGACAATGAGCAGTTCTTC.

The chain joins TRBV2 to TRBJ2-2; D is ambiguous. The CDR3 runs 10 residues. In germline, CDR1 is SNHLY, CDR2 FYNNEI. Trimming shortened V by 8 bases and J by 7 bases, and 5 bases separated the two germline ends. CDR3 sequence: CASEDGELFF. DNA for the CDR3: TGTGCCAGCGAGGACGGGGAGCTGTTTTTT.

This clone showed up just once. The CDR3 DNA follows: TGTGCCAGCAGTCTCATGAGGTCCACGAACACCGGGGAGCTGTTTTTT. Translating it yields CASSLMRSTNTGELFF. The V call is TRBV25-1, the J call TRBJ2-2; D unresolved. V gave up 5 bases and J gave up 0 bases, with 13 bases separating them. Germline assignment: CDR1 MGHDK and CDR2 SYGVNS. This CDR3 region has 16 residues.

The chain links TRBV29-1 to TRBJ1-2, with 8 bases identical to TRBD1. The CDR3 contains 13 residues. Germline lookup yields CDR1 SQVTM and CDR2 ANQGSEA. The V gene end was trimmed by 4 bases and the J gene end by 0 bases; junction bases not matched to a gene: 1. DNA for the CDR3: TGCAGCGTTGGGGACAGGCCTAACTATGGCTACACCTTC. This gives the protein CSVGDRPNYGYTF.

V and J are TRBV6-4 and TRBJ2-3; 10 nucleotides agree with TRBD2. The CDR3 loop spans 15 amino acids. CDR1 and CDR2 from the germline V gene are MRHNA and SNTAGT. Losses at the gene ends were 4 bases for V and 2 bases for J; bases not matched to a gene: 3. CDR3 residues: CASSASGSVTDTQYF. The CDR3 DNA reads TGTGCCAGCAGTGCTAGCGGGAGCGTCACAGATACGCAGTATTTT.

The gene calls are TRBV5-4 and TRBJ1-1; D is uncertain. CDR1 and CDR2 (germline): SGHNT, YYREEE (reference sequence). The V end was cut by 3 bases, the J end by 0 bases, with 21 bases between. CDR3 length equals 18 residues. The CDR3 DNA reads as TGTGCCAGCAGCTCCTCGGGGAGGGAGGGTCCCTTGAACACTGAAGCTTTCTTT. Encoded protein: CASSSSGREGPLNTEAFF.

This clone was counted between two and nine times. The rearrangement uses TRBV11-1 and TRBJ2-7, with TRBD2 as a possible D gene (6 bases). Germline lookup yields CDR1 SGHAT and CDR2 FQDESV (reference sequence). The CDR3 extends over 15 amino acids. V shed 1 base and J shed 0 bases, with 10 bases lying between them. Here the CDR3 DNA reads TGTGCCAGCAGCTTAGTCCGGGAGAGCTCCTACGAGCAGTACTTC. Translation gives CASSLVRESSYEQYF.

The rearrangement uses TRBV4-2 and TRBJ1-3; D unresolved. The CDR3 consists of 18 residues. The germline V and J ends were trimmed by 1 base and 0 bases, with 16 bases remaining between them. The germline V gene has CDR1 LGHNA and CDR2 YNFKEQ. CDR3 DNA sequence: TGTGCCAGCAGCCAAGCAATGGGCAGGAATAACTCTGGAAACACCATATATTTT. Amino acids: CASSQAMGRNNSGNTIYF.